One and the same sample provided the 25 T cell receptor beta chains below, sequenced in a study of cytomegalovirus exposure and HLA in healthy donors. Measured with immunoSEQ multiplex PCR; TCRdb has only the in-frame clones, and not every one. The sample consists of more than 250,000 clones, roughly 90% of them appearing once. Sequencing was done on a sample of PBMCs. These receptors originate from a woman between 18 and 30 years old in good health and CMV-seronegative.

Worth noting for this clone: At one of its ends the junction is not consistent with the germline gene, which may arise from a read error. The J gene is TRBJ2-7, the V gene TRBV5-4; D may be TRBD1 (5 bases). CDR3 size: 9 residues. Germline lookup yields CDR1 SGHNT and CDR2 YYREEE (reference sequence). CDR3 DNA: TGTGCCAGCAGCCTCCGGACAAACTTC. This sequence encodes CASSLRTNF.

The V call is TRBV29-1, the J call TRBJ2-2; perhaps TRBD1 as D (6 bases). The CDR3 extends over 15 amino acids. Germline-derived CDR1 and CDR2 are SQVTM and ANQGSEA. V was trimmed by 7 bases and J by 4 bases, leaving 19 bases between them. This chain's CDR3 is CSAFDRQSRTGELFF. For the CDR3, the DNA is TGCAGCGCATTCGACAGGCAGTCTCGCACCGGGGAGCTGTTTTTT.

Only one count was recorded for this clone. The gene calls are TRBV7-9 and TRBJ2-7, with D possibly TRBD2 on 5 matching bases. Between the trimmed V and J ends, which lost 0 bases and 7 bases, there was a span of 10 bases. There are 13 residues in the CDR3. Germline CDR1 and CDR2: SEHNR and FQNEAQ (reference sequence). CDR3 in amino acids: CASSLAMTGEQYF. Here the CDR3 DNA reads TGTGCCAGCAGCTTAGCCATGACGGGGGAGCAGTACTTC. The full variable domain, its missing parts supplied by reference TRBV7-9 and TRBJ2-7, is DTGVSQNPRHKITKRGQNVTFRCDPISEHNRLYWYRQTLGQGPEFLTYFQNEAQLEKSRLLSDRFSAERPKGSFSTLEIQRTEQGDSAMYLCASSLAMTGEQYFGPGTRLTVT.

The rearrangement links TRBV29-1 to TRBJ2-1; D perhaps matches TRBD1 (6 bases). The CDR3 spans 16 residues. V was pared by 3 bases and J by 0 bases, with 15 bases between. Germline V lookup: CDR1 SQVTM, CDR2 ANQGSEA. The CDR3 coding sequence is TGCAGCGTTGACGGGACAAGTCGAGTCTCCTACAATGAGCAGTTCTTC. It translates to CSVDGTSRVSYNEQFF.

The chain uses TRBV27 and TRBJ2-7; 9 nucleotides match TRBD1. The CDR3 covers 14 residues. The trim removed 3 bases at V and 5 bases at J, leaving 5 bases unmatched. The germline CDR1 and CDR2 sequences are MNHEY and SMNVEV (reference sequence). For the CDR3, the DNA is TGTGCCAGCAGTTTTCGGGACAGGGTCAACGAGCAGTACTTC. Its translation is CASSFRDRVNEQYF.

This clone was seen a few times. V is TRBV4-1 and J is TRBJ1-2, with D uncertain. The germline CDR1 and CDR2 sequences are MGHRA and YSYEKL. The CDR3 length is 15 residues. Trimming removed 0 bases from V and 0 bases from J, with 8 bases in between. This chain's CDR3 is CASSQDETPNYGYTF. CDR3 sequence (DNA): TGCGCCAGCAGCCAAGACGAGACTCCTAACTATGGCTACACCTTC.

CDR3 DNA: TGCGCCAGCAGCTTGAATACAGGGTCGGCCTACGAGCAGTACTTC. Protein: CASSLNTGSAYEQYF. The chain employs TRBV5-1 and TRBJ2-7, with D possibly TRBD1 on 6 matching bases. CDR3 length: 15 residues. V dropped 1 base and J dropped 2 bases, with 13 bases sitting between them. CDR1 and CDR2 from the germline V gene are SGHRS and YFSETQ.

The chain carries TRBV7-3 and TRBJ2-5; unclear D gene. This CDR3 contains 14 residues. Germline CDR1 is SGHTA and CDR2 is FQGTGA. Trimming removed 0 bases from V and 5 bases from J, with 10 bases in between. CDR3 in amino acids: CASSLTGSLETQYF. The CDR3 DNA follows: TGTGCCAGCAGCTTAACTGGTAGTCTGGAGACCCAGTACTTC.

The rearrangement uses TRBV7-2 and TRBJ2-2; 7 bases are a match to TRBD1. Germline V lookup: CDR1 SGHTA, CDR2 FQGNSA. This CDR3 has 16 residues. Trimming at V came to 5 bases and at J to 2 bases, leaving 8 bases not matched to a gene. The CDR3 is CASSLLGTVNTGELFF. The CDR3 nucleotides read TGTGCCAGCAGCCTCCTTGGGACAGTTAACACCGGGGAGCTGTTTTTT.

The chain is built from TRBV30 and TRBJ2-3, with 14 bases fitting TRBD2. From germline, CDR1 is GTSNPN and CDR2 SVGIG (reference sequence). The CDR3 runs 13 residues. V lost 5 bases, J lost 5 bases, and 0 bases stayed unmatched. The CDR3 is CAWGLAGGDTQYF. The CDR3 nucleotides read TGTGCCTGGGGACTAGCGGGAGGAGATACGCAGTATTTT. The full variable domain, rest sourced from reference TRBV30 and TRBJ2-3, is SQTIHQWPATLVQPVGSPLSLECTVEGTSNPNLYWYRQAAGRGLQLLFYSVGIGQISSEVPQNLSASRPQDRQFILSSKKLLLSDSGFYLCAWGLAGGDTQYFGPGTRLTVL.

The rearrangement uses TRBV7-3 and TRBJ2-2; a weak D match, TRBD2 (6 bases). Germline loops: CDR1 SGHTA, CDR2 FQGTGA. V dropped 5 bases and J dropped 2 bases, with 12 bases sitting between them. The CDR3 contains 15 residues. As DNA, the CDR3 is TGTGCCAGCAGCCTTAGCGGAGCCAACACCGGGGAGCTGTTTTTT. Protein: CASSLSGANTGELFF.

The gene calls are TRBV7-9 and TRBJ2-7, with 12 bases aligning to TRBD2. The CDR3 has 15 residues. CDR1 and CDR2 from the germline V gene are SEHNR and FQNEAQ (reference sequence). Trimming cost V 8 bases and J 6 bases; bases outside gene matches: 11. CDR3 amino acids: CASGTGTSGPPEQYF. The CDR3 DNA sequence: TGTGCCAGCGGGACAGGGACTAGCGGGCCTCCCGAGCAGTACTTC.

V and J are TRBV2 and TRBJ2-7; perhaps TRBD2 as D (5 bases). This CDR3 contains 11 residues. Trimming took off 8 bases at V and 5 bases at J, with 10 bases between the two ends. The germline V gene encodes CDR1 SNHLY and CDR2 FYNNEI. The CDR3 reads CASGSKDEQYF. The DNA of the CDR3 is TGTGCCAGCGGGAGTAAGGACGAGCAGTACTTC.

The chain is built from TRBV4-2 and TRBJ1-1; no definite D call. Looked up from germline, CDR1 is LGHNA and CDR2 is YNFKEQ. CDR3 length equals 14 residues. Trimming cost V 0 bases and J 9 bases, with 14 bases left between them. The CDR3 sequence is CASSQDISPGKAFF. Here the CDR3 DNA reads TGTGCCAGCAGCCAAGATATCTCTCCGGGGAAAGCTTTCTTT.

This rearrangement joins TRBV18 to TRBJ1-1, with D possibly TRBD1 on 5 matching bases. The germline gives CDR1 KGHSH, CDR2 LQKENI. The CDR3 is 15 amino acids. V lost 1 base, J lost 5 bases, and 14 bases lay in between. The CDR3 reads CASSPLEAGGTEAFF. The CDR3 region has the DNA TGTGCCAGCTCACCACTTGAGGCGGGGGGGACTGAAGCTTTCTTT. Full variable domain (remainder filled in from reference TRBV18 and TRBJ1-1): NAGVMQNPRHLVRRRGQEARLRCSPMKGHSHVYWYRQLPEEGLKFMVYLQKENIIDESGMPKERFSAEFPKEGPSILRIQQVVRGDSAAYFCASSPLEAGGTEAFFGQGTRLTVV.

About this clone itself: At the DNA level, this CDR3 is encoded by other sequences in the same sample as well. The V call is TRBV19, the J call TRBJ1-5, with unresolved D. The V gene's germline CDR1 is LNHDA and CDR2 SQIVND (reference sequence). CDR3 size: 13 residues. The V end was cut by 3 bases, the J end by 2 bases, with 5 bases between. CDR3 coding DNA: TGTGCCAGTAGTATCGTAGGCAATCAGCCCCAGCATTTT. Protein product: CASSIVGNQPQHF.

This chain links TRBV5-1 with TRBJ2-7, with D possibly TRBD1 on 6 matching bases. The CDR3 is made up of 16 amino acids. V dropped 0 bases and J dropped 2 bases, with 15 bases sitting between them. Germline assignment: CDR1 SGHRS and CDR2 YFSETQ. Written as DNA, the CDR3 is TGCGCCAGCAGCTTGGATGGGCAGGGGCTCGCCTACGAGCAGTACTTC. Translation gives CASSLDGQGLAYEQYF.

The DNA for the CDR3 is TGTGCCAGCAGCGTAGCGAACTTAGCGGGCCCGCACCAAGAGACCCAGTACTTC. It specifies CASSVANLAGPHQETQYF. The gene calls are TRBV9 and TRBJ2-5; 7 bases map to TRBD2. V shed 0 bases and J 0 bases; nucleotides not matched to a gene: 11. This CDR3 comprises 18 residues. Germline CDR1 is SGDLS and CDR2 is YYNGEE.

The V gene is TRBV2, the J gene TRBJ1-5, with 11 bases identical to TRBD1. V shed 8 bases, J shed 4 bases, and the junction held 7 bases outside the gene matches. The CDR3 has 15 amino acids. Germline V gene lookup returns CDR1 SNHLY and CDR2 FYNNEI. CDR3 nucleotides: TGTGCCAGCGTGCGGGACAGGGGGGTGAATCAGCCCCAGCATTTT. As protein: CASVRDRGVNQPQHF. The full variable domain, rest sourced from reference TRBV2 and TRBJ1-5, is EPEVTQTPSHQVTQMGQEVILRCVPISNHLYFYWYRQILGQKVEFLVSFYNNEISEKSEIFDDQFSVERPDGSNFTLKIRSTKLEDSAMYFCASVRDRGVNQPQHFGDGTRLSIL.

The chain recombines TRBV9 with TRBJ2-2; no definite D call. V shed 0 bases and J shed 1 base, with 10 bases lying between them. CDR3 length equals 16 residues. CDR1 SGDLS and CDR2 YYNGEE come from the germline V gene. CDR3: CASSVAPPGNTGELFF. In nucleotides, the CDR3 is TGTGCCAGCAGCGTAGCCCCCCCGGGGAACACCGGGGAGCTGTTTTTT.

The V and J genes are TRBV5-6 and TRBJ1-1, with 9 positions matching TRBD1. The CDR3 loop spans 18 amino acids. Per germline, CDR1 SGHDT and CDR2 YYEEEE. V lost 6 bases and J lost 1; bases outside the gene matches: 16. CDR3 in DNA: TGTGCCAGCACCCCTCGGGACAGGGATTATGGGTGGAACACTGAAGCTTTCTTT. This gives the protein CASTPRDRDYGWNTEAFF.

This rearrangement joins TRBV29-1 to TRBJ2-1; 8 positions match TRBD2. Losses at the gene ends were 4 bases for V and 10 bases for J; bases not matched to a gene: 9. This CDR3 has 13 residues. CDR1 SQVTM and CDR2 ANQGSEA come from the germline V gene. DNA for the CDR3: TGCAGCGTTGTGGTCGGGAGGGGTTGGGAGCAGTTCTTC. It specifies CSVVVGRGWEQFF.

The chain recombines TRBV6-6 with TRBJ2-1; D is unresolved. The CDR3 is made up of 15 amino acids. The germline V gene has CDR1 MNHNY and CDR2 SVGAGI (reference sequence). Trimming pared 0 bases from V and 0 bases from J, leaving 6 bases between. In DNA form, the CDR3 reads TGTGCCAGCAGTTACTCTGCGGCCTCCTACAATGAGCAGTTCTTC. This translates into CASSYSAASYNEQFF.

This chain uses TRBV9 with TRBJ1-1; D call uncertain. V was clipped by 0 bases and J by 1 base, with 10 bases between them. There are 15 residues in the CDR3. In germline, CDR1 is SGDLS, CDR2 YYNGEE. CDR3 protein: CASSVGAGKNTEAFF. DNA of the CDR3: TGTGCCAGCAGCGTAGGTGCGGGTAAGAACACTGAAGCTTTCTTT.

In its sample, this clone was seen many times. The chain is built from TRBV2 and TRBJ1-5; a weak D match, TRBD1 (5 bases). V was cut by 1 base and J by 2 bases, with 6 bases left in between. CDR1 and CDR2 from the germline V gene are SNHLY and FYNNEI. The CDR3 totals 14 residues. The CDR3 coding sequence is TGTGCCAGCAGTGAAGGGGGCGGCAATCAGCCCCAGCATTTT. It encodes CASSEGGGNQPQHF.